This is a list of T cell receptor beta chains from one sample in a study of cytomegalovirus exposure and HLA in healthy donors. Assay used: immunoSEQ multiplex PCR; TCRdb lists only in-frame clones, some missing. Of over 150,000 clones listed, around 90% are singletons. Sample: PBMCs. The receptors here all came from a woman younger than 30 in good health and CMV-seropositive. Each CDR3 is given with its conserved first and last residue. The order of the fields is V gene, D gene, J gene, CDR3 DNA, CDR3 protein. D genes are given only for firm matches.

v_call: TRBV2
d_call: NA
j_call: TRBJ2-7
cdr3_nt: TGTGCCAGCAGTGACGTAGCGGATGCGGGGTACGAGCAGTACTTC
cdr3_aa: CASSDVADAGYEQYF

v_call: TRBV11-2
d_call: TRBD1
j_call: TRBJ2-4
cdr3_nt: TGTGCCAGCAGCCCGGGACAGGGAAACATTCAGTACTTC
cdr3_aa: CASSPGQGNIQYF

v_call: TRBV21-1
d_call: NA
j_call: TRBJ1-3
cdr3_nt: TGTGCCAGCAGCACCATTGGGACAGGGACTGGAAACACCATATATTTT
cdr3_aa: CASSTIGTGTGNTIYF

v_call: TRBV12-5
d_call: TRBD2
j_call: TRBJ2-5
cdr3_nt: TGTGCTAGTGGTTTGGCACTGGGACTAGCGGGGGGTCAAGAGACCCAGTACTTC
cdr3_aa: CASGLALGLAGGQETQYF

v_call: TRBV27
d_call: NA
j_call: TRBJ2-1
cdr3_nt: TGTGCCAGCAGTCCGCTGAGCGGGTGGGGCAATGAGCAGTTCTTC
cdr3_aa: CASSPLSGWGNEQFF

v_call: TRBV6-1
d_call: TRBD1
j_call: TRBJ2-7
cdr3_nt: TGTGCCAGCAGCCCGGGACAGGGGGACCGCGAGCAGTACTTC
cdr3_aa: CASSPGQGDREQYF

v_call: TRBV30
d_call: TRBD2
j_call: TRBJ2-3
cdr3_nt: TGTGCCTGGATTTGGAGCGGGGGCACAGATACGCAGTATTTT
cdr3_aa: CAWIWSGGTDTQYF

v_call: TRBV28
d_call: TRBD2
j_call: TRBJ2-1
cdr3_nt: TGTGCCAGCAGTCCACCGGGACTAGCGATACGGGAGGAGCAGTTCTTC
cdr3_aa: CASSPPGLAIREEQFF

v_call: TRBV6-1
d_call: TRBD2
j_call: TRBJ2-3
cdr3_nt: TGTGCCAGCAGCCAAGCGGGGGGGACCACAGATACGCAGTATTTT
cdr3_aa: CASSQAGGTTDTQYF

v_call: TRBV28
d_call: TRBD2
j_call: TRBJ2-1
cdr3_nt: TGTGCCAGCAGTTTAAGCGGGGGCACCTACAATGAGCAGTTCTTC
cdr3_aa: CASSLSGGTYNEQFF

v_call: TRBV7-9
d_call: TRBD1
j_call: TRBJ1-1
cdr3_nt: TGTGCCAGCAGCTTGACAGGGGGAAAAACTGAAGCTTTCTTT
cdr3_aa: CASSLTGGKTEAFF

v_call: TRBV6-5
d_call: TRBD1
j_call: TRBJ2-1
cdr3_nt: TGTGCCAGCAGTCACCGGGACAGGGGCTACAATGAGCAGTTCTTC
cdr3_aa: CASSHRDRGYNEQFF

v_call: TRBV28
d_call: TRBD1
j_call: TRBJ1-2
cdr3_nt: TGTGCCAGCAGTCCACGGACAGGGGTGAGCGGCTACACCTTC
cdr3_aa: CASSPRTGVSGYTF